These T cell receptor beta chains were read from a single sample in a study of T cell responses to AZD1222 COVID-19 vaccine. Clones were sequenced by immunoSEQ multiplex PCR, and TCRdb holds only the in-frame ones, with some missing. Of about 140,000 clones listed, 90% to 95% are singletons. This specimen was peripheral blood, taken after recovery from COVID-19. The source of these receptors is an adult who had recovered from COVID-19. The CDR3 runs from the conserved cysteine through the conserved F or W. Each record gives: J gene, CDR3 length, V gene, D gene, clone size, CDR3 DNA, CDR3 protein. The D gene is left open where the match is weak. Not every row has a clone size; where given, it reads once, few, many or a size class.

j_call: TRBJ2-7; cdr3_length: 13; v_call: TRBV14; d_call: .; clone_size: .; cdr3_nt: TGTGCCAGCAGCCAAGAACTAGCTGGGGAGCAGTACTTC; cdr3_aa: CASSQELAGEQYF
j_call: TRBJ1-1; cdr3_length: 13; v_call: TRBV2; d_call: .; clone_size: .; cdr3_nt: TGTACCAGCAGGGTTGACCAGAACACTGAAGCTTTCTTT; cdr3_aa: CTSRVDQNTEAFF
j_call: TRBJ2-7; cdr3_length: 15; v_call: TRBV27; d_call: .; clone_size: .; cdr3_nt: TGTGCCAGCAGCTCCGACTCAACCCGAATCTACGAGCAGTACTTC; cdr3_aa: CASSSDSTRIYEQYF
j_call: TRBJ1-6; cdr3_length: 14; v_call: TRBV27; d_call: .; clone_size: .; cdr3_nt: TGTGCCAGCAGTCCACAGGGAGTGGAGTCACCCCTCCACTTT; cdr3_aa: CASSPQGVESPLHF
j_call: TRBJ1-5; cdr3_length: 13; v_call: TRBV10-2; d_call: .; clone_size: .; cdr3_nt: TGCGCCAGCAGTGCAGGGCGAGATCAGCCCCAGCATTTT; cdr3_aa: CASSAGRDQPQHF
j_call: TRBJ1-4; cdr3_length: 13; v_call: TRBV30; d_call: .; clone_size: once; cdr3_nt: TGTGCCTGTGACCCGGGACTAAATGAAAAACTGTTTTTT; cdr3_aa: CACDPGLNEKLFF
j_call: TRBJ2-5; cdr3_length: 15; v_call: TRBV6-5; d_call: .; clone_size: once; cdr3_nt: TGTGCCAGCAGTTACGCGGGACATGGAAAAGAGACCCAGTACTTC; cdr3_aa: CASSYAGHGKETQYF
j_call: TRBJ2-6; cdr3_length: 15; v_call: TRBV5-4; d_call: TRBD2; clone_size: once; cdr3_nt: TGTGCCAGCAGCGCGACTAGCGCTGGGGCCAACGTCCTGACTTTC; cdr3_aa: CASSATSAGANVLTF
j_call: TRBJ2-3; cdr3_length: 15; v_call: TRBV6-5; d_call: .; clone_size: .; cdr3_nt: TGTGCCAGCAGTTACTCGACTCTCCCCACAGATACGCAGTATTTT; cdr3_aa: CASSYSTLPTDTQYF
j_call: TRBJ2-2; cdr3_length: 15; v_call: TRBV7-2; d_call: .; clone_size: .; cdr3_nt: TGTGCCAGCAGCCTAGGCGGCCCTGCCGCGCGGGAGCTGTTTTTT; cdr3_aa: CASSLGGPAARELFF
j_call: TRBJ2-3; cdr3_length: 15; v_call: TRBV19; d_call: .; clone_size: .; cdr3_nt: TGTGCCAGTAGTAACCCGGGGCCCAAATCGGATACGCAGTATTTT; cdr3_aa: CASSNPGPKSDTQYF
j_call: TRBJ2-5; cdr3_length: 15; v_call: TRBV5-1; d_call: .; clone_size: once; cdr3_nt: TGCGCCAGCAGCCCGCGGATTGGACCGCAAGAGACCCAGTACTTC; cdr3_aa: CASSPRIGPQETQYF
j_call: TRBJ2-1; cdr3_length: 18; v_call: TRBV28; d_call: TRBD2; clone_size: .; cdr3_nt: TGTGCCAGCAGTTTACCGGTCGGGGGGGAGAGCTCCTACAATGAGCAGTTCTTC; cdr3_aa: CASSLPVGGESSYNEQFF
j_call: TRBJ1-4; cdr3_length: 16; v_call: TRBV18; d_call: TRBD1; clone_size: .; cdr3_nt: TGTGCCAGCTCACCCCCAAAAGGGACAGGGGATGAAAAACTGTTTTTT; cdr3_aa: CASSPPKGTGDEKLFF
j_call: TRBJ1-2; cdr3_length: 14; v_call: TRBV19; d_call: TRBD1; clone_size: .; cdr3_nt: TGTGCCAGTACTTCAGGGGGCCCGGGCTATGGCTACACCTTC; cdr3_aa: CASTSGGPGYGYTF
j_call: TRBJ2-7; cdr3_length: 17; v_call: TRBV7-9; d_call: TRBD2; clone_size: .; cdr3_nt: TGTGCCAGCAGCTCGGATATAGCGGGAGGGCAATCCTACGAGCAGTACTTC; cdr3_aa: CASSSDIAGGQSYEQYF
j_call: TRBJ1-5; cdr3_length: 15; v_call: TRBV5-4; d_call: .; clone_size: .; cdr3_nt: TGTGCCAGCAGCTTGGGTGGGGATTACAATCAGCCCCAGCATTTT; cdr3_aa: CASSLGGDYNQPQHF
j_call: TRBJ2-3; cdr3_length: 15; v_call: TRBV7-3; d_call: TRBD2; clone_size: .; cdr3_nt: TGTGCCAGCAGCCCGACTAGCGGGAGCCCAGATACGCAGTATTTT; cdr3_aa: CASSPTSGSPDTQYF
j_call: TRBJ2-7; cdr3_length: 14; v_call: TRBV11-2; d_call: .; clone_size: .; cdr3_nt: TGTGCCAGCAGCTTAGACGTGGGAATAGGGGAGCAGTACTTC; cdr3_aa: CASSLDVGIGEQYF
j_call: TRBJ2-2; cdr3_length: 15; v_call: TRBV27; d_call: .; clone_size: .; cdr3_nt: TGTGCCAGCAGCTTATCCCCAATAGGCGCCGGGGAGCTGTTTTTT; cdr3_aa: CASSLSPIGAGELFF
j_call: TRBJ2-5; cdr3_length: 13; v_call: TRBV4-1; d_call: .; clone_size: .; cdr3_nt: TGCGCCAGCAGCCAAGTCCACGAAGAGACCCAGTACTTC; cdr3_aa: CASSQVHEETQYF
j_call: TRBJ2-6; cdr3_length: 16; v_call: TRBV28; d_call: TRBD1; clone_size: .; cdr3_nt: TGTGCCAGCAGTCAGACAGGGGGTGTTGGGGCCAACGTCCTGACTTTC; cdr3_aa: CASSQTGGVGANVLTF
j_call: TRBJ2-1; cdr3_length: 17; v_call: TRBV28; d_call: TRBD2; clone_size: once; cdr3_nt: TGTGCCAGCAGTCCTCCGGCGGGACTAGCGGCGTTCAATGAGCAGTTCTTC; cdr3_aa: CASSPPAGLAAFNEQFF
j_call: TRBJ2-5; cdr3_length: 16; v_call: TRBV11-2; d_call: TRBD1; clone_size: .; cdr3_nt: TGTGCCAGCAGCTTAGGCGAGACAGGGGTAGGAGAGACCCAGTACTTC; cdr3_aa: CASSLGETGVGETQYF
j_call: TRBJ2-3; cdr3_length: 13; v_call: TRBV6-1; d_call: .; clone_size: few; cdr3_nt: TGTGCCAGCAGTGAGGGGGAAACAGATACGCAGTATTTT; cdr3_aa: CASSEGETDTQYF
j_call: TRBJ2-7; cdr3_length: 18; v_call: TRBV15; d_call: TRBD2; clone_size: .; cdr3_nt: TGTGCCACCAGCAGAGACCCCGGGACTAGCGGGAGAACGTACGAGCAGTACTTC; cdr3_aa: CATSRDPGTSGRTYEQYF
j_call: TRBJ2-5; cdr3_length: 21; v_call: TRBV7-5; d_call: .; clone_size: .; cdr3_nt: TGTGCCAGAAGCTTAGAGTTTCGACTAGCGGGAGTAGATTTGCGCCAAGAGACCCAGTACTTC; cdr3_aa: CARSLEFRLAGVDLRQETQYF
j_call: TRBJ1-4; cdr3_length: 16; v_call: TRBV5-1; d_call: .; clone_size: once; cdr3_nt: TGCGCCAGCAGCTTCGTTCAAGGATCCACTAATGAAAAACTGTTTTTT; cdr3_aa: CASSFVQGSTNEKLFF
j_call: TRBJ2-7; cdr3_length: 15; v_call: TRBV7-9; d_call: TRBD1; clone_size: .; cdr3_nt: TGTGCCAGCAGCCGAACTACAGGGGTCCAGGGCGAGCAGTACTTC; cdr3_aa: CASSRTTGVQGEQYF
j_call: TRBJ1-5; cdr3_length: 17; v_call: TRBV28; d_call: TRBD1; clone_size: .; cdr3_nt: TGTGCCAGCAGTTTCCCGGTTTTGACAGGGAGCAATCAGCCCCAGCATTTT; cdr3_aa: CASSFPVLTGSNQPQHF
j_call: TRBJ2-1; cdr3_length: 17; v_call: TRBV7-2; d_call: TRBD2; clone_size: .; cdr3_nt: TGTGCCAGCAGCTTAGCGAATACAGCGGGAGGGGAAAATGAGCAGTTCTTC; cdr3_aa: CASSLANTAGGENEQFF
j_call: TRBJ1-5; cdr3_length: 12; v_call: TRBV12-3/TRBV12-4; d_call: .; clone_size: .; cdr3_nt: TGTGCCGGGGAGGGCCTGGATCAGCCCCAGCATTTT; cdr3_aa: CAGEGLDQPQHF
j_call: TRBJ1-3; cdr3_length: 14; v_call: TRBV7-6; d_call: .; clone_size: .; cdr3_nt: TGTGCCAGCAGCCCAGGGGCAGGGGCTAACACCATATATTTT; cdr3_aa: CASSPGAGANTIYF
j_call: TRBJ2-7; cdr3_length: 15; v_call: TRBV5-1; d_call: TRBD2; clone_size: .; cdr3_nt: TGCGCCAGCAGCCTTGGGACTAGCGGAATCGACGAGCAGTACTTC; cdr3_aa: CASSLGTSGIDEQYF
j_call: TRBJ1-1; cdr3_length: 16; v_call: TRBV7-9; d_call: TRBD1; clone_size: .; cdr3_nt: TGTGCCAGCAGCCCGAAGGGGGCAGGGAAGAACACTGAAGCTTTCTTT; cdr3_aa: CASSPKGAGKNTEAFF
j_call: TRBJ2-1; cdr3_length: 14; v_call: TRBV7-6; d_call: .; clone_size: .; cdr3_nt: TGTGCCAGCAGCTTTACGCTAGACTACAATGAGCAGTTCTTC; cdr3_aa: CASSFTLDYNEQFF
j_call: TRBJ1-4; cdr3_length: 12; v_call: TRBV19; d_call: .; clone_size: .; cdr3_nt: TGTGCCAGTAGTCTAACTAATGAAAAACTGTTTTTT; cdr3_aa: CASSLTNEKLFF
j_call: TRBJ1-6; cdr3_length: 14; v_call: TRBV6-5; d_call: .; clone_size: .; cdr3_nt: TGTGCCAGCAGCAAGGGAAGGGGGAATTCACCCCTCCACTTT; cdr3_aa: CASSKGRGNSPLHF
j_call: TRBJ2-7; cdr3_length: 14; v_call: TRBV14; d_call: .; clone_size: .; cdr3_nt: TGTGCCAGCAGCCAGTTCGACACGAACTACGAGCAGTACTTC; cdr3_aa: CASSQFDTNYEQYF
j_call: TRBJ2-7; cdr3_length: 14; v_call: TRBV2; d_call: .; clone_size: .; cdr3_nt: TGTGCCAGCAGTGAGGCCCGTCGCTCCTACGAGCAGTACTTC; cdr3_aa: CASSEARRSYEQYF
j_call: TRBJ1-6; cdr3_length: 14; v_call: TRBV6-5; d_call: .; clone_size: once; cdr3_nt: TGTGCCAGCAGTTACAACAGGCCGAATTCACCCCTCCACTTT; cdr3_aa: CASSYNRPNSPLHF